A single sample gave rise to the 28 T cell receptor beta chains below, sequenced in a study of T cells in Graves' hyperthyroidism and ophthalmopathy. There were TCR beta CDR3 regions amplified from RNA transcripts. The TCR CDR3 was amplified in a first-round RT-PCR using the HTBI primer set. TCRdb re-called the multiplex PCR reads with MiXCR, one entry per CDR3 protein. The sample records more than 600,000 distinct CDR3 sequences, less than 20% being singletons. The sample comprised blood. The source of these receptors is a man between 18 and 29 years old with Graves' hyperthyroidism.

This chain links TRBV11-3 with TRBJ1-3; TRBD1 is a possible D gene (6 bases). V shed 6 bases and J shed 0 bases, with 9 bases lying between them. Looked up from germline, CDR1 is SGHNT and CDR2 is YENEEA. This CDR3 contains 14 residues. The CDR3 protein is CASRTRGSGNTIYF. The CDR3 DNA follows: TGTGCCAGCAGAACCAGGGGCTCTGGAAACACCATATATTTT.

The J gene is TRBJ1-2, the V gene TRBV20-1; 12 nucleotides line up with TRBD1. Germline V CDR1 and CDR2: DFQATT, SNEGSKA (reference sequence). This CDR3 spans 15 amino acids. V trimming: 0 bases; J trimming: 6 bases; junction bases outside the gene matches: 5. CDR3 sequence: CSAREGTGGPHGYTF. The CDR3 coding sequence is TGCAGTGCTAGAGAAGGGACAGGGGGCCCTCATGGCTACACCTTC.

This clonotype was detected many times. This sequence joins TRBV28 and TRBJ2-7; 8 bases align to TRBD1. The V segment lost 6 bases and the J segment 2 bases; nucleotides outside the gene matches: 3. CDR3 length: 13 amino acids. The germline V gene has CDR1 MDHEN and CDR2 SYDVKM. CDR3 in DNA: TGTGCCAGCAGCCGGACAGGGACCTACGAGCAGTACTTC. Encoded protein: CASSRTGTYEQYF.

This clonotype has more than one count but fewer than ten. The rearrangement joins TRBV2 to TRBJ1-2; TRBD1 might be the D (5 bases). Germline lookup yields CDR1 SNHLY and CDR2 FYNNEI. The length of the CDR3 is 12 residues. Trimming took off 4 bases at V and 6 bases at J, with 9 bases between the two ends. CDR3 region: CASSGQGDGYTF. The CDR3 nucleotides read TGTGCCAGCAGTGGGCAGGGTGATGGCTACACCTTC. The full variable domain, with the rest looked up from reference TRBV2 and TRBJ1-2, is EPEVTQTPSHQVTQMGQEVILRCVPISNHLYFYWYRQILGQKVEFLVSFYNNEISEKSEIFDDQFSVERPDGSNFTLKIRSTKLEDSAMYFCASSGQGDGYTFGSGTRLTVV.

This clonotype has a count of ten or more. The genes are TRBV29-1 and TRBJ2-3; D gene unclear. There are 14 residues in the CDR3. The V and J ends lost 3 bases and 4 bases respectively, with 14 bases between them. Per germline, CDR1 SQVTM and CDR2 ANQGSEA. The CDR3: CSVDRGRDPDTQYF. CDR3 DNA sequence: TGCAGCGTTGACCGAGGAAGAGATCCAGATACGCAGTATTTT.

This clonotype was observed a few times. CDR3 DNA: TGTGCCAGCAGCTTAGGACAGGCATCTTATCAGCCCCAGCATTTT. Translation: CASSLGQASYQPQHF. The chain joins TRBV7-9 to TRBJ1-5; perhaps TRBD1 as D (6 bases). CDR1 is SEHNR, CDR2 FQNEAQ, per germline (reference sequence). The length of the CDR3 is 15 residues. V lost 1 base and J 5 bases, leaving 12 bases between the germline ends.

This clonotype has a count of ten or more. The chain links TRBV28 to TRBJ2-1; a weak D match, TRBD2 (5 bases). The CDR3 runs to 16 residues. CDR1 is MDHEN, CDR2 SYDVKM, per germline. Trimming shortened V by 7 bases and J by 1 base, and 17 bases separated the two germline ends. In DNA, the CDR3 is TGTGCCAGCAAACCCCCCGGGGTTGGGTCCTACAATGAGCAGTTCTTC. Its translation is CASKPPGVGSYNEQFF.

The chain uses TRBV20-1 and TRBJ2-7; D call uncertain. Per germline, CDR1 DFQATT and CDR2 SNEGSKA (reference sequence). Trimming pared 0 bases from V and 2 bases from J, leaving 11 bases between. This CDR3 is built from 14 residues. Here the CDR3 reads CSARDLKSPYEQYF. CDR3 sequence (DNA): TGCAGTGCTAGAGATTTAAAATCCCCCTACGAGCAGTACTTC.

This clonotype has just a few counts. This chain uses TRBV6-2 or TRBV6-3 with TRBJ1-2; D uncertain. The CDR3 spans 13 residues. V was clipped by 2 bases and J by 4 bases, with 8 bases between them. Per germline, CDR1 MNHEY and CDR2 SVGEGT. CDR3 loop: CASSYQVGYGYTF. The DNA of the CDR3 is TGTGCCAGCAGTTACCAGGTCGGCTATGGCTACACCTTC.

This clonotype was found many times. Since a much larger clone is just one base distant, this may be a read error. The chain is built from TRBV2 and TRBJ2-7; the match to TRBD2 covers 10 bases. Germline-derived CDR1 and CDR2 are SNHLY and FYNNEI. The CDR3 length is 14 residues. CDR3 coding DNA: TGTGCCAGCAGTTGGACTAGCGGAACCTACAAGCAGTACTTC. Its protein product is CASSWTSGTYKQYF.

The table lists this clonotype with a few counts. CDR3 in amino acids: CASSQETSGTREQFF. The CDR3 DNA reads TGCGCCAGCAGCCAAGAAACTAGCGGGACTCGTGAGCAGTTCTTC. The chain couples TRBV4-3 to TRBJ2-1; 10 bases match TRBD2. Per the germline V gene, CDR1 is LGHNA and CDR2 is YSLEER. The V and J ends lost 0 bases and 9 bases, in that order; junction bases with no gene match: 5. The CDR3 is made up of 15 amino acids.

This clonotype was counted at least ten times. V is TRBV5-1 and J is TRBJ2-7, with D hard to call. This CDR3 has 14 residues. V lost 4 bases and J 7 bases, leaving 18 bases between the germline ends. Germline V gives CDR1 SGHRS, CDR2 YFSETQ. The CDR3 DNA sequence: TGCGCCAGCAGCCCGGAATATGGCGGTCCGGAGCAGTACTTC. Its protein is CASSPEYGGPEQYF.

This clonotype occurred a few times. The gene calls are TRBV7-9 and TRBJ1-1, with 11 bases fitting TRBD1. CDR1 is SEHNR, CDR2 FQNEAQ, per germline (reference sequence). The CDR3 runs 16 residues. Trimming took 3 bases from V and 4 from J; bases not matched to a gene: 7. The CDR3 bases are TGTGCCAGCAGCTTTATAGTTGGGACAGGGGGCACTGAAGCTTTCTTT. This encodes CASSFIVGTGGTEAFF.

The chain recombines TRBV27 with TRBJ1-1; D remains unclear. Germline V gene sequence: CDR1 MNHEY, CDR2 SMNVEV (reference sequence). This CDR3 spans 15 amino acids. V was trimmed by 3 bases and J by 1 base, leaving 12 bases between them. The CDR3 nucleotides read TGTGCCAGCAGTTTGCGCGGGTGGGAGAACACTGAAGCTTTCTTT. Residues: CASSLRGWENTEAFF.

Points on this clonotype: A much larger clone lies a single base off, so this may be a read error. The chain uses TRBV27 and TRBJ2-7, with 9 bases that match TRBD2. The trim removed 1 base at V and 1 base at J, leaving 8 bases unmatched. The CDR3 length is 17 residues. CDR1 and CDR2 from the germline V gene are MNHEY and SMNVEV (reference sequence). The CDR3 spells CASSLFSGGTRSYEQYF. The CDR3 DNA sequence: TGTGCCAGCAGTTTATTCAGCGGGGGGACAAGATCCTACGAGCAGTACTTC.

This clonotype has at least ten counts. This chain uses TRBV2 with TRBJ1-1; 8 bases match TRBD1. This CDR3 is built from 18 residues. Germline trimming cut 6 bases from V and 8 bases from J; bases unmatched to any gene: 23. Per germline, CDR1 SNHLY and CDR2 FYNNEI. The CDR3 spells CASSDAFSDGTGSLEAFF. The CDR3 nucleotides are TGTGCCAGCAGCGATGCTTTTAGCGATGGGACAGGATCCCTAGAAGCTTTCTTT.

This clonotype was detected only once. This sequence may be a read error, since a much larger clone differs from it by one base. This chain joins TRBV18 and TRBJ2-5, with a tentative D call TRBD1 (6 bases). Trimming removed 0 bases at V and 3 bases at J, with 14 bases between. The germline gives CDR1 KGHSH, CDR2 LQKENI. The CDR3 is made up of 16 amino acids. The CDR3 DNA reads TGTGCCAGCTCACCACCGGGGGCAGTTAATGAAGAGACCCAGTACTTC. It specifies CASSPPGAVNEETQYF.

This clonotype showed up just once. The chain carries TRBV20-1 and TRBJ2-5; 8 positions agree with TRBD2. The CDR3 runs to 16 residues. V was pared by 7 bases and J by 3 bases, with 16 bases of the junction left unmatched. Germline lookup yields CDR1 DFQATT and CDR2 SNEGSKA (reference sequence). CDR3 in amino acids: CSVNNPSGSPEETQYF. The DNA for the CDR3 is TGCAGTGTCAACAATCCCAGCGGGAGCCCGGAAGAGACCCAGTACTTC.

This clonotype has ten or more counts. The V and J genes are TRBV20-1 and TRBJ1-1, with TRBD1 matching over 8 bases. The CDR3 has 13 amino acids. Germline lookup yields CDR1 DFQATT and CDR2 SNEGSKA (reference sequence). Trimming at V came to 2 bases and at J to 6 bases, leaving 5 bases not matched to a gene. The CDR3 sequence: CSARPPGGPEAFF. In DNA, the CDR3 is TGCAGTGCTAGACCCCCAGGGGGCCCTGAAGCTTTCTTT.

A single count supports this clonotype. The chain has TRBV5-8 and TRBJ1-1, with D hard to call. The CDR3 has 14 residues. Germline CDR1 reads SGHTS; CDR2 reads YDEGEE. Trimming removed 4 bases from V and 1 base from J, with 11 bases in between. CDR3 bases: TGTGCCAGCAGCCTGCACTTCCGGAACACTGAAGCTTTCTTT. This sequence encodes CASSLHFRNTEAFF.

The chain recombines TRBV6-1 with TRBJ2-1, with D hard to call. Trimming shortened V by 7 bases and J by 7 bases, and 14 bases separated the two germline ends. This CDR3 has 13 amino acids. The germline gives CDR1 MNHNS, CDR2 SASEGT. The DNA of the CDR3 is TGTGCCAGCACCATGCTTGTGGGGAATGAGCAGTTCTTC. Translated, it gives CASTMLVGNEQFF.

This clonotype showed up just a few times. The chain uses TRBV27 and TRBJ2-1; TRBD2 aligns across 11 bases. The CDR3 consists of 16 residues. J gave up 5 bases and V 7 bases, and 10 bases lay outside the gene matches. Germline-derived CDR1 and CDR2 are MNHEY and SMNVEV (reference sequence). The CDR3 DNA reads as TGTGCCAGCAACGGTAGCGGGAGGGGCCGAGACAATGAGCAGTTCTTC. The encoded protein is CASNGSGRGRDNEQFF.

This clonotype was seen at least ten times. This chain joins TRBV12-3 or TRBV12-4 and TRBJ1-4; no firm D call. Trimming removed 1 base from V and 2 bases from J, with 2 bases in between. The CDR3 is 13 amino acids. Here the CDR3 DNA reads TGTGCCAGCAGTTTAGGGACTAATGAAAAACTGTTTTTT. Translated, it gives CASSLGTNEKLFF.

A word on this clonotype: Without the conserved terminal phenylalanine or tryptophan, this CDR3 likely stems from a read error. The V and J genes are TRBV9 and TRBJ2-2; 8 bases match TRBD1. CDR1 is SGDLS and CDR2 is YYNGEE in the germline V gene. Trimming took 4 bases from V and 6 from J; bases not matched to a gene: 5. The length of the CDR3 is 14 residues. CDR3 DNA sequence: TGTGCCAGCAGCATGGGACAGGTTGCCGGGGAGCTGTTTCTT. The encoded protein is CASSMGQVAGELFL.

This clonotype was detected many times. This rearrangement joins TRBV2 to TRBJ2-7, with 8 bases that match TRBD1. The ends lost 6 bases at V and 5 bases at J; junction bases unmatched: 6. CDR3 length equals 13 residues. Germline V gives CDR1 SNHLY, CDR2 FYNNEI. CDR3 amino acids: CASRRQGIHEQYF. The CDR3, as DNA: TGTGCCAGCAGGCGACAGGGGATCCACGAGCAGTACTTC.

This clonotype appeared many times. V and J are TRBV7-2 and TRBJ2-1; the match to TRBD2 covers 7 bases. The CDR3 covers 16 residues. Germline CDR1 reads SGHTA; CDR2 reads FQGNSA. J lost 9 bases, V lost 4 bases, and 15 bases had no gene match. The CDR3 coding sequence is TGTGCCAGCAGCTCCTGGGGGGGGGAAGTGAGGGGTGAGCAGTTCTTC. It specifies CASSSWGGEVRGEQFF.

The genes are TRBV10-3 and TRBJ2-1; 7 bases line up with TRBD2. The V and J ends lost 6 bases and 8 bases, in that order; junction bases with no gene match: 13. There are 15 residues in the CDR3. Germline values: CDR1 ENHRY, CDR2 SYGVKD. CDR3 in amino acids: CAISERREFFHEQFF. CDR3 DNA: TGTGCCATCAGCGAGAGGCGGGAGTTCTTCCATGAGCAGTTCTTC.

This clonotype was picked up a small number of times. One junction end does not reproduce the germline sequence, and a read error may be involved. CDR3 loop: CASSQRTEETQYF. CDR3 nucleotide sequence: TGTGCCAGCAGCCAAAGGACAGAAGAAACCCAGTACTTC. The chain uses TRBV7-9 and TRBJ2-5; D may be TRBD1 (6 bases). The V gene's germline CDR1 is SEHNR and CDR2 FQNEAQ (reference sequence). The length of the CDR3 is 13 residues.